This entry features one T cell receptor (beta chain) sequence. One Seattle source followed patients from active infection through their disease course. The protocol was immunoSEQ multiplex PCR, while the TCRdb copy is restricted to in-frame clones and leaves out a portion. Of around 94,000 clones in the sample, just under 95% were seen once. This sample stems from a study of blood T cell repertoires in COVID-19. Sequencing used peripheral blood. This clonotype was obtained from a woman aged 45-65 years with COVID-19, enrolled during active disease.

The CDR3 reads CASSRKGFRDGYTF. In nucleotides, the CDR3 is TGTGCCAGCAGCCGAAAGGGGTTCAGGGATGGCTACACCTTC. The chain links TRBV13 to TRBJ1-2; D might be TRBD1 (5 bases). V was shortened by 5 bases and J by 6 bases, with 16 bases between the two germline ends. The CDR3 is 14 residues long. Germline CDR1 PRHDT, CDR2 FYEKMQ (reference sequence).